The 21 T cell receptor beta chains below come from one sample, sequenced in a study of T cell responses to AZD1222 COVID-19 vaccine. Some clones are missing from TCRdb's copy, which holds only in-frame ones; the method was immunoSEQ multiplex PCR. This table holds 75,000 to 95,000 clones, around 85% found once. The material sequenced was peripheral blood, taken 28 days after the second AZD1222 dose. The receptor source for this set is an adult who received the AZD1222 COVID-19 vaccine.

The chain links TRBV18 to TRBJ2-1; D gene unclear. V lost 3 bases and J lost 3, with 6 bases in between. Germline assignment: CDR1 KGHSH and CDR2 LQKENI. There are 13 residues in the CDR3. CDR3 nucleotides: TGTGCCAGCTCACCTCTAAGCTACAATGAGCAGTTCTTC. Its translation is CASSPLSYNEQFF.

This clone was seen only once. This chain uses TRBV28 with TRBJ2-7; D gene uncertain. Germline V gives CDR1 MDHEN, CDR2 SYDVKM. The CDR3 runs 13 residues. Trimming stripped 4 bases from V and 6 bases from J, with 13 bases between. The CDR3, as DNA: TGTGCCAGCAGTTCCCCACCTGCCCTCGAGCAGTACTTC. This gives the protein CASSSPPALEQYF.

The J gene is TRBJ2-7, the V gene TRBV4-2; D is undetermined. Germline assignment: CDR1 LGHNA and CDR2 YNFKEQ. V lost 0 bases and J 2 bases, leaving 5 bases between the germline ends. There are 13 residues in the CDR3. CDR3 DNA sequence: TGTGCCAGCAGCCAAGATTTAGCCTACGAGCAGTACTTC. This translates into CASSQDLAYEQYF.

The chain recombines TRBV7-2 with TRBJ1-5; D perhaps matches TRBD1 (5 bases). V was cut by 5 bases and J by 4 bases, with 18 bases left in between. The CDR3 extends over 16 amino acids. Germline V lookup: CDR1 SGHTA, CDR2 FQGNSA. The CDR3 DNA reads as TGTGCCAGCAGCCCAAGCCAGGGCGCTACTAATCAGCCCCAGCATTTT. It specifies CASSPSQGATNQPQHF.

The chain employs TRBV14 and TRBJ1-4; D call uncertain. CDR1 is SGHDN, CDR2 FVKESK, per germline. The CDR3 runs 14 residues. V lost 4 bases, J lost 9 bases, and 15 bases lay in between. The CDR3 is CASSPWTGEKKLFF. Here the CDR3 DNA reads TGTGCCAGCAGCCCTTGGACCGGGGAGAAAAAACTGTTTTTT.

CDR3 nucleotides: TGCGCCAGCAGCCAAGGGAGTAGCCCTAGCGGAAGAGGGGAGACCCAGTACTTC. It is translated as CASSQGSSPSGRGETQYF. The chain uses TRBV4-1 and TRBJ2-5, with TRBD2 identical over 7 bases. The CDR3 is 18 residues long. Germline CDR1 reads MGHRA; CDR2 reads YSYEKL. J gave up 5 bases and V 1 base, and 16 bases lay outside the gene matches.

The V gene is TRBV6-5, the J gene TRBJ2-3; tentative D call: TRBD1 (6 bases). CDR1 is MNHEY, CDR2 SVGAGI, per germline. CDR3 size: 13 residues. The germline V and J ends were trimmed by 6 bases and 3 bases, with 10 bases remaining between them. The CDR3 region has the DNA TGTGCCAGCAGCAGTCAGGGGACAGATACGCAGTATTTT. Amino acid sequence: CASSSQGTDTQYF.

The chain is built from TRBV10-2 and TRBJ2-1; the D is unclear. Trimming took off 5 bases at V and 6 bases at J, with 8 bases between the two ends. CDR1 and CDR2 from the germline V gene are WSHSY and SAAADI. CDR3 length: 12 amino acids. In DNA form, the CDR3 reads TGCGCCAGCAGTACATGGAGCAATGAGCAGTTCTTC. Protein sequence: CASSTWSNEQFF.

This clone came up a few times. CDR3 coding DNA: TGTGCCAGCTCACCTGGACAGGGGGTTGGAAACACCATATATTTT. Translation gives CASSPGQGVGNTIYF. The genes are TRBV18 and TRBJ1-3, with 10 bases fitting TRBD1. The CDR3 is 15 residues long. Germline lookup yields CDR1 KGHSH and CDR2 LQKENI. With V trimmed by 3 bases and J by 3 bases, 2 bases remained unmatched.

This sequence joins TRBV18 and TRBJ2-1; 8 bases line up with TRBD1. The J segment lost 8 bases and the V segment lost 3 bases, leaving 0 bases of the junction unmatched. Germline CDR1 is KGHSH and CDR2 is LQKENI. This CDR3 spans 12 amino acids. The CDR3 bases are TGTGCCAGCTCACCGGACAGGGATGAGCAGTTCTTC. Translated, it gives CASSPDRDEQFF.

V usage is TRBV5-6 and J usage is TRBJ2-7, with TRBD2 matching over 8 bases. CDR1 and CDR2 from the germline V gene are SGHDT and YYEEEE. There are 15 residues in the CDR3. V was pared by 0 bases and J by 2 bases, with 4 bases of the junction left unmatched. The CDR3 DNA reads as TGTGCCAGCAGCTTGGTGGGGCGGGAGGCCTACGAGCAGTACTTC. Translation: CASSLVGREAYEQYF.

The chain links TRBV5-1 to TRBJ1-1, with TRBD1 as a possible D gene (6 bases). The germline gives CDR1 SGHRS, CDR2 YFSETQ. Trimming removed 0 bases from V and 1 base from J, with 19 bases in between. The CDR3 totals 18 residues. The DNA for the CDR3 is TGCGCCAGCAGCTTGGCCCCTTATCCGGGGGCAACGAACACTGAAGCTTTCTTT. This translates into CASSLAPYPGATNTEAFF.

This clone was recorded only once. The CDR3 DNA sequence: TGTGCCAGTAACCCGGGACAGGTCAGATTTGGGGAAAAACTGTTTTTT. This gives the protein CASNPGQVRFGEKLFF. The V gene is TRBV19, the J gene TRBJ1-4, with TRBD1 identical over 8 bases. CDR3 size: 16 residues. V shed 7 bases, J shed 8 bases, and the junction held 15 bases outside the gene matches. Germline V gives CDR1 LNHDA, CDR2 SQIVND (reference sequence).

CDR3 protein: CASSPGASGTGETQYF. DNA for the CDR3: TGTGCCAGCAGTCCAGGAGCTAGCGGGACGGGAGAGACCCAGTACTTC. The genes are TRBV28 and TRBJ2-5, with TRBD2 matching over 9 bases. The ends lost 5 bases at V and 4 bases at J; junction bases unmatched: 11. The CDR3 loop spans 16 amino acids. CDR1 and CDR2 (germline): MDHEN, SYDVKM.

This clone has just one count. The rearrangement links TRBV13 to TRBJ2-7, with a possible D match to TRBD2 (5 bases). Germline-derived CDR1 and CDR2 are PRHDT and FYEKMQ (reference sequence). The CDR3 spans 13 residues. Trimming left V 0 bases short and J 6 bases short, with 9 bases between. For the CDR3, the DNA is TGTGCCAGCAGCTTAGGCCACAGCGGCGAGCAGTACTTC. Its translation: CASSLGHSGEQYF.

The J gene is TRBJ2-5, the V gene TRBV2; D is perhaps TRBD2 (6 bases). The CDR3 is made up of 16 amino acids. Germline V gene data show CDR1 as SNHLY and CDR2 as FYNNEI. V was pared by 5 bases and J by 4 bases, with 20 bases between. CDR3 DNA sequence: TGTGCCAGCAGTTTTAGCCGGGAGCGTAAAGGAGAGACCCAGTACTTC. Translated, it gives CASSFSRERKGETQYF.

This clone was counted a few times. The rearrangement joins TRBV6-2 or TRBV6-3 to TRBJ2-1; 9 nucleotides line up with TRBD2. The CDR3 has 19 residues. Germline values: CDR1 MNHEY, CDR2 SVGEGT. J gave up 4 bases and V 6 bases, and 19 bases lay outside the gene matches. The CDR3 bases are TGTGCCAGCAGCAACCTTGGGGCCCCGGGGCTAGCGGGGTACAATGAGCAGTTCTTC. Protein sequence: CASSNLGAPGLAGYNEQFF.

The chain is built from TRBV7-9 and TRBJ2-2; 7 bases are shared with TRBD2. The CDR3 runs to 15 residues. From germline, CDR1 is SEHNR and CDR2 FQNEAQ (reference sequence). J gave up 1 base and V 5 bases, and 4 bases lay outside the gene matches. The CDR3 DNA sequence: TGTGCCAGCAGCCACCTAGCGGTGAACACCGGGGAGCTGTTTTTT. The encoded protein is CASSHLAVNTGELFF.

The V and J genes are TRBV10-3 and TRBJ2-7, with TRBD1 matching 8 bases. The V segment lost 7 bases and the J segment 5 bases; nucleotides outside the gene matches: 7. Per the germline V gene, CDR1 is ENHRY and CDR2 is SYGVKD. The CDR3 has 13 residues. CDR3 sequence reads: CAIKGQGLDEQYF. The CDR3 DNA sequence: TGTGCCATCAAAGGACAGGGCCTCGACGAGCAGTACTTC.

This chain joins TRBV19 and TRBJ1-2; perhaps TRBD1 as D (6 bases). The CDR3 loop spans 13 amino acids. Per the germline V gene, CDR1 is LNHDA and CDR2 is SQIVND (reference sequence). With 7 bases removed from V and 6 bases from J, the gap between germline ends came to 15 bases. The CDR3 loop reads CASTQGWGHGYTF. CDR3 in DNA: TGTGCCAGTACCCAGGGGTGGGGCCATGGCTACACCTTC.

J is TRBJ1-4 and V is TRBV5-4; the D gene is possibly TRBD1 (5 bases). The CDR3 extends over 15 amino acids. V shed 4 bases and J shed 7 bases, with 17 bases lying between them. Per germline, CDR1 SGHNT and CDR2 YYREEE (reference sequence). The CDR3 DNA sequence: TGTGCCAGCAGCCGGGATGAGGGGCTGGGTGAAAAACTGTTTTTT. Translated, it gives CASSRDEGLGEKLFF.